This TCR beta chain was captured by sequencing in a study of control samples from healthy donors and cancer patients. Using immunoSEQ multiplex PCR, the repertoire was profiled, and TCRdb retains in-frame clones only, with some absent. The sample consists of some 200,000 clones, roughly 91% of them appearing once. About this clone: Different DNA sequences within this sample yield the same CDR3.

Trimming cost V 0 bases and J 1 base, with 1 base left between them. CDR3 length: 13 residues. CDR1 is MNHEY, CDR2 SVGAGI, per germline. Sample: blood. This clonotype was obtained from a woman between 25 and 40 years old in good health. The chain links TRBV6-5 to TRBJ1-5; the D is unclear. The CDR3 protein is CASSYSSNQPQHF. CDR3 bases: TGTGCCAGCAGTTACTCCAGCAATCAGCCCCAGCATTTT.